The rows below give T cell receptor beta chains drawn from one sample of a study of blood T cell repertoires in COVID-19. The repertoire was sequenced with immunoSEQ multiplex PCR; TCRdb's copy has only in-frame clones and lacks some. The sample lists 150,000 to 200,000 clones, around 79% seen once, with approximately 10% in the top ten. Sequencing was performed on PBMCs or T cells enriched from blood (not recorded which). These receptors were obtained from a man aged 50 or older who had recovered from COVID-19. CDR3s leave out the opening cysteine and the closing phenylalanine or tryptophan. For some rows the clone size is stated as once, few or many, or as a class when expanded; others skip it.

>TRBV4-2|few
ASSQDTGGPLGYT
>TRBV7-9|NA
ASSPRSLAGGHSTDTQY
>TRBV23-1|NA
ASSCADRETDTQY
>TRBV7-8|NA
ASSSQGAMNTEAF
>TRBV23-1|NA
ASRPPGQGNYEQY
>TRBV19|few
ASSTAISGANVLT
>TRBV5-1|NA
ASSLARGAYPRRDNEQF
>TRBV5-4|NA
ASSRTSAPSYEQY
>TRBV10-3|NA
AISPTSGVNTGELF
>TRBV28|NA
ASSPRLGAGEQF
>TRBV14|NA
ASSPYGGYNSPLH
>TRBV7-9|NA
ASSPLGGKDEQY
>TRBV5-4|NA
ASSVGQGAYGYT
>TRBV24-1|NA
ATSLGGETQY
>TRBV3-1/TRBV3-2|NA
ASSLRTGRLWEKLF
>TRBV6-5|NA
ASLVGWGAYEQY
>TRBV19|once
ASRIDRSSYNEQF
>TRBV29-1|NA
SARLAGPYEQY
>TRBV30|few
AWSRQGPYNSPLH
>TRBV27|NA
ASTRGGAGTGELF
>TRBV5-1|NA
ASSLETTTRQV
>TRBV24-1|NA
ATSDFVGSNQPQH
>TRBV2|few
ASSGTGGNSPLH
>TRBV5-1|NA
ASTRSGTGQTGELF
>TRBV28|NA
ASSERQPETQY
>TRBV28|NA
ASSFPGGENTEAF
>TRBV19|NA
ASRRTSGSHEQF
>TRBV5-1|NA
ASSLVGTTGSYEQY
>TRBV25-1|NA
ASSGTQKETQY
>TRBV5-1|NA
ASSYRLAGNTGELF
>TRBV5-1|NA
ASSLAGGMWNEQF
>TRBV14|NA
ASSRTGWNTEAF
>TRBV7-2|NA
ASSARGGRGLTDTQY
>TRBV5-1|NA
ASSSEGSTDTQY
>TRBV27|NA
ASSLTPLSAGTYEQY
>TRBV19|NA
ASSTGDPNQPQH
>TRBV11-2|NA
ASSPDSSGANVLT
>TRBV6-5|NA
ASTRLAGGTDTQY
>TRBV27|NA
ASSLGRGLGNTIY
>TRBV24-1|once
ATSERDREQF
>TRBV18|NA
ASSLNQETQY
>TRBV7-7|NA
ASARIRQGYQETQY
>TRBV5-1|once
ASTRLAGDDTQY
>TRBV5-1|NA
ASSFTWGDSYEQY
>TRBV6-5|NA
ASNYGLNSGNTIY
>TRBV18|NA
ASSPKEGSSYEQY
>TRBV15|NA
ATSRALDEQF
>TRBV3-1/TRBV3-2|NA
ASSPWASYEQY
>TRBV5-6|NA
ASSYRQEIYEQY
>TRBV7-2|once
ASSLTTLAGAAYEQY